These T cell receptor beta chains were read from a single sample in a study of a mutant IDH1 vaccine in newly diagnosed glioma. The data were produced by immunoSEQ multiplex PCR, yet TCRdb's version contains in-frame clones alone and is incomplete. Of some 100,000 clones detected, roughly 80% appear once; the ten largest clones hold approximately 7.4%. Sequenced material: PBMCs, taken from a glioma patient treated with radiotherapy, temozolomide or both. These receptors all stem from a woman between 50 and 59 years old with glioma. Both conserved end residues are part of each CDR3. The D gene is left open where the match is weak. The listing skips clone size in some rows; elsewhere it reads once, few, many or a size class.

j_gene,v_gene,abundance,d_gene,CDR3nt,CDR3aa
TRBJ1-5,TRBV6-1,-,-,TGTGCCAGCAGTGGGGGGTATAGCAATCAGCCCCAGCATTTT,CASSGGYSNQPQHF
TRBJ2-7,TRBV28,-,TRBD1,TGTGCCAGCAGTTCTTCCGGGACAGGGAAATACGAGCAGTACTTC,CASSSSGTGKYEQYF
TRBJ2-2,TRBV5-1,-,TRBD1,TGCGCCAGCAGCCCAACAGGACAGGACACCGGGGAGCTGTTTTTT,CASSPTGQDTGELFF
TRBJ1-2,TRBV7-9,-,TRBD1,TGTGCCAGCAGCTTAGGTTACCGGACAGGAGGTGGCTACACCTTC,CASSLGYRTGGGYTF
TRBJ2-7,TRBV10-2,-,TRBD2,TGCGCCAGCAGTGGTTTAGCGGGCGGACTGGAGCAGTACTTC,CASSGLAGGLEQYF
TRBJ2-7,TRBV10-1,-,-,TGCGCCAGCTCCAGTAAGAGATCGGGGGAGCCTTACGAGCAGTACTTC,CASSSKRSGEPYEQYF
TRBJ2-3,TRBV10-2,-,TRBD2,TGCGCCAGCAGCTCCCTTACTAGCGGGGGGATCACTAGCACAGATACGCAGTATTTT,CASSSLTSGGITSTDTQYF
TRBJ2-2,TRBV10-3,few,-,TGTGCCATCAGTGAGTCGACCGTCGGGGAGCTGTTTTTT,CAISESTVGELFF
TRBJ1-2,TRBV9,-,-,TGTGCCAGCAGCGCGCGGAGAGGCCCGGGGTCCCAGGGATATGGCTACACCTTC,CASSARRGPGSQGYGYTF
TRBJ2-1,TRBV6-5,-,TRBD2,TGTGCCACGCGAAAGGGACTAGCGGGGGGCCGCGAGCAGTTCTTC,CATRKGLAGGREQFF
TRBJ1-4,TRBV14,-,TRBD1,TGTGCCAGCAGCCAAGGAGGGGGCAGGGGTGAAAAACTGTTTTTT,CASSQGGGRGEKLFF
TRBJ2-1,TRBV29-1,-,TRBD1,TGCAGCGTCGCTCACTGGGACAGGCCCTCCTACAATGAGCAGTTCTTC,CSVAHWDRPSYNEQFF
TRBJ2-5,TRBV28,-,-,TGTGCCAGCAGTATTGGACAGGGAGGGCAAGAGACCCAGTACTTC,CASSIGQGGQETQYF
TRBJ2-3,TRBV19,-,-,TGTGCCGGGACAGATACGCAGTATTTT,CAGTDTQYF
TRBJ1-6,TRBV18,-,-,TGTGCCAGCTCACCGACCGGGGGACTTTCACCCCTCCACTTT,CASSPTGGLSPLHF
TRBJ2-7,TRBV6-1,-,-,TGTGCCAGCACGGGGGCGTACGAGCAGTACTTC,CASTGAYEQYF
TRBJ1-4,TRBV4-1,-,-,TGCGCCAGCAGCCAAGTGGCCAGGGAAGGGAAAAAACTGTTTTTT,CASSQVAREGKKLFF
TRBJ1-1,TRBV2,-,-,TGTGCCAGCAGTGAAAGCCGGACAGCTTTAAACACTGAAGCTTTCTTT,CASSESRTALNTEAFF
TRBJ2-3,TRBV5-1,-,TRBD2,TGCGCCAGCAGCTTGGGAGGCGGGGGGCCCACAGATACGCAGTATTTT,CASSLGGGGPTDTQYF
TRBJ1-2,TRBV7-2,-,-,TGTGCCAGCAGCCTACTTCGTGTTGCTAACAGGGTTTACACCTTC,CASSLLRVANRVYTF
TRBJ1-4,TRBV5-1,-,-,TGCGCCAGCAGCTTGGGGGCAGGGACTGAAAAACTGTTTTTT,CASSLGAGTEKLFF
TRBJ1-5,TRBV5-1,-,TRBD1,TGCGCCAGCAGCCCAGGACAGGGTGAAAGTCAGCCCCAGCATTTT,CASSPGQGESQPQHF
TRBJ2-7,TRBV7-9,-,-,TGTGCCAGCAGCATTGGGTCCAGCCTATACGAGCAGTACTTC,CASSIGSSLYEQYF
TRBJ2-7,TRBV30,-,-,TGTGCATGGAGTTTGGGCCTAGGCTACGAGCAGTACTTC,CAWSLGLGYEQYF
TRBJ2-7,TRBV6-5,-,-,TGTGCCAGCATAAGGGGTCCGGGGGCTACCTACGAGCAGTACTTC,CASIRGPGATYEQYF
TRBJ2-1,TRBV5-6,-,-,TGTGCCAGCAGCTTGGATCCAGGTTCCTACAATGAGCAGTTCTTC,CASSLDPGSYNEQFF
TRBJ1-1,TRBV6-5,-,-,TGTGCCAGCAGTTACTCGGAGGAGACTGAAGCTTTCTTT,CASSYSEETEAFF
TRBJ2-1,TRBV7-2,-,-,TGTGCCAGCAGCTTAGAGTTAGGTGAGCAGTTCTTC,CASSLELGEQFF
TRBJ2-5,TRBV27,-,-,TGTGCCAGCAGTCGTTGGCCGGGACCACAAGAGACCCAGTACTTC,CASSRWPGPQETQYF
TRBJ1-2,TRBV27,-,TRBD1,TGTGCCAGCAGTTTGTCAGGGGGGAACTATGGCTACACCTTC,CASSLSGGNYGYTF
TRBJ2-5,TRBV5-1,-,-,TGCGCCAGCAGCTTGGCGACCTTGGAGACCCAGTACTTC,CASSLATLETQYF
TRBJ1-2,TRBV5-1,-,TRBD1,TGCGCCAGCAGCTTGGGGACAGGGGTGGACTATGGCTACACCTTC,CASSLGTGVDYGYTF
TRBJ1-6,TRBV5-6,-,TRBD1,TGTGCCAGCAGCATGTCAGGGGGAGGGGACCTCCACTTT,CASSMSGGGDLHF
TRBJ2-5,TRBV7-7,-,-,TGTGCCAGCAGCTCACAAGGAGTAGGCGAGACCCAGTACTTC,CASSSQGVGETQYF
TRBJ2-4,TRBV19,once,-,TGTGCCAGTAGTACCCCTGGGGGGTCCATTCAGTACTTC,CASSTPGGSIQYF
TRBJ1-6,TRBV25-1,-,TRBD1,TGTGCCAGCAGGGGGGAGACAGGGGCTTCACCCCTCCACTTT,CASRGETGASPLHF
TRBJ1-4,TRBV30,once,TRBD1,TGTGCTTTGGCAGGGGGCCTTAATGAAAAACTGTTTTTT,CALAGGLNEKLFF
TRBJ2-7,TRBV5-6,-,TRBD1,TGTGCCAGCAGCTTGGCGGATGCGGCGGGACAGGGGGCTAACGAGCAGTACTTC,CASSLADAAGQGANEQYF
TRBJ2-3,TRBV5-1,-,TRBD2,TGCGCCAGCAGCTTGGGGGTAGCGGGGGGGCTGGCAGATACGCAGTATTTT,CASSLGVAGGLADTQYF
TRBJ2-3,TRBV29-1,-,-,TGCAGCCCCGAAGGCGCTACGACAGATACGCAGTATTTT,CSPEGATTDTQYF
TRBJ2-5,TRBV21-1,-,-,TGTGCCAGCAGCAAAGGGGGGCTACTAGCGGGGGCCCGGGAGACCCAGTACTTC,CASSKGGLLAGARETQYF
TRBJ2-7,TRBV30,-,-,TGTGCCTGGAGTATTGGAGGGGATCAGGGCGAGCAGTACTTC,CAWSIGGDQGEQYF
TRBJ1-2,TRBV14,-,-,TGTGCCAGCAGTCCAAGTAGGTGGCAGGGGTCCCACTATGGCTACACCTTC,CASSPSRWQGSHYGYTF
TRBJ2-1,TRBV28,-,-,TGTGCCAGCAGGACCGTCAATGAGCAGTTCTTC,CASRTVNEQFF
TRBJ1-2,TRBV5-1,-,-,TGCGCCAGCAGCCCGATGGACTATGGCTACACCTTC,CASSPMDYGYTF
TRBJ2-7,TRBV6-1,once,-,TGTGCCGCAGGGAGGAGTCTAGGAAGCTACGAGCAGTACTTC,CAAGRSLGSYEQYF
TRBJ2-7,TRBV7-9,-,-,TGTGCCAGCAGCTCAATAGAAAACTACGAGCAGTACTTC,CASSSIENYEQYF
TRBJ2-7,TRBV9,-,-,TGTGCCAGCAGCGTCTCAGGGGACGCTGAGTTTTACGAGCAGTACTTC,CASSVSGDAEFYEQYF